The subject of this entry is one T cell receptor beta chain. Its antigen is not known. Sequenced by immunoSEQ multiplex PCR; TCRdb stores in-frame clones only, minus some. Seen here are about 39,000 clones, around 80% observed once, and the top ten hold roughly 0.98%. The sample originates from a study of PD-1 blockade in mismatch repair-deficient tumors. About the research overall: All were previously treated, progressing patients with over 9 mismatch repair-deficient cancer types.

The length of the CDR3 is 15 residues. The V gene end was trimmed by 3 bases and the J gene end by 4 bases; junction bases not matched to a gene: 7. Germline lookup yields CDR1 LNHDA and CDR2 SQIVND (reference sequence). Mismatch repair deficiency was confirmed in all patients, by PCR or immunohistochemistry. TCRs were sequenced from a few patients responding to pembrolizumab. Broader study findings: Tumor-resident clones, often absent from pretreatment blood, expanded after pembrolizumab and then contracted.

The source was PBMCs, collected roughly 40 weeks after starting pembrolizumab. This receptor was identified in an adult with mismatch repair-deficient cancer. This rearrangement joins TRBV19 to TRBJ2-7; 9 bases are shared with TRBD2. The CDR3 coding sequence is TGTGCCAGTAGTATTGGGGCTAGCGGGACATACGAGCAGTACTTC. This translates into CASSIGASGTYEQYF.